This entry describes one TCR beta chain. Its target is unknown. Measured with immunoSEQ multiplex PCR; TCRdb has only the in-frame clones, and not every one. This sample has some 150,000 clones, with around 89% found just once. Germline V gene sequence: CDR1 SGHTA, CDR2 FQGTGA. The CDR3 loop spans 15 amino acids. The V gene end was trimmed by 4 bases and the J gene end by 5 bases; junction bases not matched to a gene: 9. These data originate in a study of T cell responses to AZD1222 COVID-19 vaccine. Broader study findings: Baseline serostatus was positive in only six AZD1222 recipients. CD4 TCRs covered the whole spike, strongest at regions 160-218 and 743-854.

The study pooled second doses at about 4 or about 12 weeks. The starting material was peripheral blood, obtained 28 days after the second AZD1222 dose. The receptor was derived from an adult who received the AZD1222 COVID-19 vaccine. This sequence joins TRBV7-3 and TRBJ2-3; 7 bases match TRBD1. The CDR3 protein is CASSYKQGLIDTQYF. In DNA form, the CDR3 reads TGTGCCAGCAGCTACAAACAGGGGTTGATAGATACGCAGTATTTT.